Sequencing of this T cell receptor (beta chain) was carried out in a study of control samples from healthy donors and cancer patients. This clone was recorded once. The sample has other DNA sequences that encode this CDR3 too. Produced via immunoSEQ multiplex PCR; TCRdb's table is partial and in-frame only. The table shows about 250,000 clones, with over 75% occurring only once. This CDR3 has 14 amino acids. Trimming took off 1 base at V and 3 bases at J, with 9 bases between the two ends. Germline-derived CDR1 and CDR2 are LGHDT and YNNKEL (reference sequence). V is TRBV3-1 (or the pseudogene TRBV3-2) and J is TRBJ1-1; tentative D call: TRBD1 (6 bases). This sequence was found in a woman in her sixties or seventies with lung cancer. Sequencing input: PBMCs. CDR3 protein: CASSQVGGDTEAFF. CDR3 nucleotides: TGTGCCAGCAGCCAAGTAGGGGGAGACACTGAAGCTTTCTTT.